Shown below are 9 T cell receptor beta chains from a single sample sequenced in a study of CD4+ T cells in melanoma. This table comes from immunoSEQ multiplex PCR, and its TCRdb copy is limited to in-frame clones, with some not included. This sample yields over 5,000 clones, of which about 70% are seen a single time; around 24% belongs to the top ten. Sample: cells from a culture (not recorded whether cultured in vitro). The receptors originated from a human donor with melanoma.

The CDR3, as DNA: TGTGCCACCAGTGACCAACGGGGGGGCAGTCAGCCCCAGCATTTT. Its protein is CATSDQRGGSQPQHF. This rearrangement joins TRBV24-1 to TRBJ1-5; weak D call: TRBD1 (6 bases). V gave up 4 bases and J gave up 6 bases, with 15 bases separating them. This CDR3 is 15 amino acids long. The germline gives CDR1 KGHDR, CDR2 SFDVKD.

Sample share makes this clone medium-sized. The rearrangement uses TRBV4-3 and TRBJ1-5; D is possibly TRBD1 (5 bases). Germline-derived CDR1 and CDR2 are LGHNA and YSLEER. The CDR3 runs to 15 residues. Trimming took 1 base from V and 2 from J, leaving 9 bases between them. The DNA of the CDR3 is TGCGCCAGCAGCCAAGTCGTGGGGGGCAATCAGCCCCAGCATTTT. As protein: CASSQVVGGNQPQHF.

This clone has only a few counts. The rearrangement uses TRBV3-1 (or the pseudogene TRBV3-2) and TRBJ2-5; 8 bases agree with TRBD1. This CDR3 is built from 15 residues. Germline loops: CDR1 LGHDT, CDR2 YNNKEL (reference sequence). The V gene end was trimmed by 4 bases and the J gene end by 4 bases; junction bases not matched to a gene: 8. In DNA, the CDR3 is TGTGCCAGCAGCCGCTTCAGGGGGCAGTCAGAGACCCAGTACTTC. Translated, it gives CASSRFRGQSETQYF.

Only a few counts were recorded for this clone. This chain connects TRBV25-1 to TRBJ2-1, with D maybe TRBD2 (6 bases). V lost 8 bases and J lost 4, with 12 bases in between. The CDR3 totals 13 residues. The V gene's germline CDR1 is MGHDK and CDR2 SYGVNS. The CDR3 loop reads CASLKGGYNEQFF. The DNA for the CDR3 is TGTGCCAGCTTAAAGGGAGGATACAATGAGCAGTTCTTC.

The V gene is TRBV18, the J gene TRBJ2-3; 8 bases are a match to TRBD2. Germline CDR1 reads KGHSH; CDR2 reads LQKENI. Unmatched junction bases numbered 7, after V lost 2 bases and J lost 0 bases. The CDR3 spans 17 residues. The CDR3 coding sequence is TGTGCCAGCTCACCAAACCCGAAGCGGGGGAGCACAGATACGCAGTATTTT. Residues: CASSPNPKRGSTDTQYF.

The CDR3 spells CASHLSAGGLSDTQYF. In DNA, the CDR3 is TGTGCCAGCCACCTCTCAGCGGGGGGGCTTTCAGATACGCAGTATTTT. V and J are TRBV7-9 and TRBJ2-3, with 10 bases fitting TRBD2. Germline trimming cut 8 bases from V and 4 bases from J; bases unmatched to any gene: 12. The CDR3 spans 16 residues. Germline V gene data show CDR1 as SEHNR and CDR2 as FQNEAQ (reference sequence).

V and J are TRBV4-1 and TRBJ1-1; D is unresolved. In germline, CDR1 is MGHRA, CDR2 YSYEKL. CDR3 length: 16 residues. Deletions cut 1 base from V and 3 bases from J, with 15 bases between. The CDR3 bases are TGCGCCAGCAGCCAAGGGGAATTGCATATGGACACTGAAGCTTTCTTT. It specifies CASSQGELHMDTEAFF.

This chain connects TRBV15 to TRBJ1-2; 9 bases map to TRBD1. V was clipped by 2 bases and J by 5 bases; unmatched bases: 6. Per the germline V gene, CDR1 is LNHNV and CDR2 is YYDKDF (reference sequence). The CDR3 loop spans 15 amino acids. CDR3 loop: CATSRTTGGMYGYTF. DNA of the CDR3: TGTGCCACCAGCAGAACAACAGGGGGCATGTATGGCTACACCTTC.

V usage is TRBV7-3 and J usage is TRBJ2-2; D remains unclear. The V end lost 2 bases, the J end lost 1 base, and 11 bases lay between the germline ends. The germline gives CDR1 SGHTA, CDR2 FQGTGA. This CDR3 spans 16 amino acids. The CDR3 nucleotides are TGTGCCAGCAGCTTATTCCCGGGTTGGAACACCGGGGAGCTGTTTTTT. Amino acid sequence: CASSLFPGWNTGELFF. Supplemented by reference TRBV7-3 and TRBJ2-2, the full variable domain reads GAGVSQTPSNKVTEKGKYVELRCDPISGHTALYWYRQSLGQGPEFLIYFQGTGAADDSGLPNDRFFAVRPEGSVSTLKIQRTERGDSAVYLCASSLFPGWNTGELFFGEGSRLTVL.